This TCR beta chain stems from a study of blood T cell repertoires in COVID-19. The CDR3 runs 18 residues. Germline-derived CDR1 and CDR2 are KGHDR and SFDVKD. The V segment lost 4 bases and the J segment 7 bases; nucleotides outside the gene matches: 17. In the authors' methods: Estimation of nucleated cell counts relied on the amplification of reference gene primers. Clones were read by immunoSEQ multiplex PCR, and TCRdb kept only the in-frame ones, dropping some. V and J calls and clone size are given by that table; D and trimming were obtained from the DNA. Of around 60,000 clones listed, less than 90% are singletons.

Sequencing was carried out using peripheral blood. The clonotype comes from a man between 60 and 75 years old with COVID-19, enrolled during active disease. This chain links TRBV24-1 with TRBJ2-1; 8 bases are a match to TRBD1. The CDR3 region is CATSDNAGQAFRYNEQFF. The CDR3 DNA reads as TGTGCCACCAGTGACAACGCGGGACAGGCCTTTCGGTATAATGAGCAGTTCTTC.